These 15 T cell receptor beta chains share one sample of origin, sequenced in a study of control samples from healthy donors and cancer patients (TCRdb year 2020). Preparation of the library involved the immunoSEQ multiplex PCR assay. Imported from immuneACCESS, the table was reduced by TCRdb to in-frame sequences with V and J called. These copies leave out some clones; in studies compared against another copy, an unresolved V gene accounts for under half, and the cause of the remainder is not known. Across this sample there are 98,000 or so clones, with around three quarters seen only once. Of the sample, roughly a tenth falls within the top ten clones. The sequencing sample was made of blood. These receptors all stem from a woman aged 30 to 39 in good health.

CDR3 residues: CASSPLANTEAFF. CDR3 sequence (DNA): TGTGCCAGCAGCCCCCTCGCGAACACTGAAGCTTTCTTT. The V and J genes are TRBV9 and TRBJ1-1; D uncertain. The CDR3 length is 13 residues. In germline, CDR1 is SGDLS, CDR2 YYNGEE. Trimming pared 4 bases from V and 1 base from J, leaving 8 bases between. The full variable domain, with the rest looked up from reference TRBV9 and TRBJ1-1, is DSGVTQTPKHLITATGQRVTLRCSPRSGDLSVYWYQQSLDQGLQFLIQYYNGEERAKGNILERFSAQQFPDLHSELNLSSLELGDSALYFCASSPLANTEAFFGQGTRLTVV.

This clone showed up just a few times. The chain combines TRBV7-8 with TRBJ1-5, with 11 bases lining up with TRBD1. Germline V gene data show CDR1 as SGHVS and CDR2 as FQNEAQ. The trim removed 5 bases at V and 2 bases at J, leaving 11 bases unmatched. There are 18 residues in the CDR3. The CDR3 nucleotides are TGTGCCAGCAGCATTGGACAGGGGGCGACTTTTGGCAATCAGCCCCAGCATTTT. It specifies CASSIGQGATFGNQPQHF.

The chain uses TRBV6-4 and TRBJ2-1, with D perhaps TRBD1 (8 bases). V dropped 6 bases and J dropped 5 bases, with 23 bases sitting between them. In germline, CDR1 is MRHNA, CDR2 SNTAGT. The CDR3 contains 17 residues. CDR3 nucleotide sequence: TGTGCCAGCAGCGAGGGGGGGCCGGGACAGGACCACAATGAGCAGTTCTTC. Translating gives CASSEGGPGQDHNEQFF.

The V call is TRBV6-1, the J call TRBJ1-2; D ambiguous. Looked up from germline, CDR1 is MNHNS and CDR2 is SASEGT. Trimming cost V 2 bases and J 2 bases, with 12 bases left between them. The CDR3 has 15 amino acids. Here the CDR3 DNA reads TGTGCCAGCAGTGAATGGAAGGTTTCGAACTATGGCTACACCTTC. Amino acid sequence: CASSEWKVSNYGYTF.

Regarding this clone: The sample holds other DNA sequences that translate to the same CDR3. This sequence joins TRBV12-3 or TRBV12-4 and TRBJ1-1; D is ambiguous. Trimming pared 0 bases from V and 4 bases from J, leaving 6 bases between. The CDR3 totals 13 residues. The CDR3 sequence is CASSLALGTEAFF. CDR3 nucleotides: TGTGCCAGCAGTTTAGCGCTTGGCACTGAAGCTTTCTTT.

DNA of the CDR3: TGCAGCGTTGTCTGGGCAGGGTCGAGTGGGTTAGAGACCCAGTACTTC. It encodes CSVVWAGSSGLETQYF. The chain combines TRBV29-1 with TRBJ2-5, with D perhaps TRBD1 (5 bases). Trimming took off 4 bases at V and 4 bases at J, with 22 bases between the two ends. Germline-derived CDR1 and CDR2 are SQVTM and ANQGSEA. The CDR3 runs 16 residues. The full variable domain, in which reference TRBV29-1 and TRBJ2-5 provide the parts outside the CDR3, is SAVISQKPSRDICQRGTSLTIQCQVDSQVTMMFWYRQQPGQSLTLIATANQGSEATYESGFVIDKFPISRPNLTFSTLTVSNMSPEDSSIYLCSVVWAGSSGLETQYFGPGTRLLVL.

This clone occurred a few times. V gene TRBV2 combines with J gene TRBJ1-1; a weak D match, TRBD1 (5 bases). V was trimmed by 5 bases and J by 5 bases, leaving 18 bases between them. Germline CDR1 reads SNHLY; CDR2 reads FYNNEI. The CDR3 runs to 15 residues. The CDR3 bases are TGTGCCAGCAGTCCCCGCCGGGGGTATGGTACTGAAGCTTTCTTT. It encodes CASSPRRGYGTEAFF.

V is TRBV24-1 and J is TRBJ1-5, with D hard to call. The V gene lost 3 bases and the J gene lost 4 bases, with 15 bases spanning the gap. There are 16 residues in the CDR3. From germline, CDR1 is KGHDR and CDR2 SFDVKD. CDR3: CATSDSGGEYNQPQHF. Here the CDR3 DNA reads TGTGCCACCAGTGATAGCGGTGGGGAATATAATCAGCCCCAGCATTTT.

The count of this clone is one. The CDR3 coding sequence is TGTGCCAGCAGCGGACAGGGGGCCTCAACTAATGAAAAACTGTTTTTT. It encodes CASSGQGASTNEKLFF. The chain has TRBV2 and TRBJ1-4; the match to TRBD1 covers 11 bases. The CDR3 covers 16 residues. J lost 0 bases, V lost 6 bases, and 3 bases had no gene match. CDR1 and CDR2 from the germline V gene are SNHLY and FYNNEI.

The chain joins TRBV6-6 to TRBJ2-7; 9 bases fit TRBD1. The CDR3 is made up of 15 amino acids. Per the germline V gene, CDR1 is MNHNY and CDR2 is SVGAGI (reference sequence). Losses at the gene ends were 6 bases for V and 2 bases for J; bases not matched to a gene: 8. In nucleotides, the CDR3 is TGTGCCAGCAGCCCCGGGACAGGGAACACCTACGAGCAGTACTTC. It is translated as CASSPGTGNTYEQYF.

This clone was observed a single time. The chain has TRBV6-2 or TRBV6-3 and TRBJ2-2; 11 nucleotides agree with TRBD1. In germline, CDR1 is MNHEY, CDR2 SVGEGT. With 5 bases clipped from V and 3 bases from J, the junction kept 5 bases outside the gene matches. The CDR3 length is 16 residues. This CDR3 is CASSSGQGADTGELFF. The CDR3 DNA sequence: TGTGCCAGCAGTAGCGGACAGGGGGCCGACACCGGGGAGCTGTTTTTT.

The chain is built from TRBV18 and TRBJ1-2; TRBD1 aligns across 8 bases. This CDR3 comprises 16 residues. V lost 0 bases to trimming and J lost 3 bases; unmatched junction nucleotides: 6. Germline V gene sequence: CDR1 KGHSH, CDR2 LQKENI. This CDR3 reads CASSPPDRAVDYGYTF. The DNA for the CDR3 is TGTGCCAGCTCACCACCGGACAGGGCAGTGGACTATGGCTACACCTTC.

The chain couples TRBV6-6 to TRBJ1-1; TRBD1 matches 10 bases. The CDR3 loop spans 13 amino acids. CDR1 is MNHNY and CDR2 is SVGAGI in the germline V gene (reference sequence). The J segment lost 5 bases and the V segment lost 5 bases, leaving 2 bases of the junction unmatched. CDR3 amino acids: CASSPGQGTEAFF. The DNA of the CDR3 is TGTGCCAGCAGTCCGGGACAGGGGACTGAAGCTTTCTTT.

The chain is built from TRBV2 and TRBJ2-5; D possibly matches TRBD1 or TRBD2 (5 bases each). The V end was cut by 4 bases, the J end by 7 bases, with 13 bases between. Per the germline V gene, CDR1 is SNHLY and CDR2 is FYNNEI. The CDR3 runs 13 residues. CDR3 sequence: CASSGVLGTTQYF. The CDR3 bases are TGTGCCAGCAGTGGAGTCCTCGGGACGACCCAGTACTTC.

In its sample, this clone was seen once. A junction end diverges from the germline sequence, so it may reflect a read error. The sample has other DNA sequences that encode this CDR3 too. The rearrangement links TRBV7-2 to TRBJ1-1, with D unclear. Germline V lookup: CDR1 SGHTA, CDR2 FQGNSA. The CDR3 spans 13 residues. The CDR3 bases are TGTGCCAGCAGCTTAGCGCTAAGGGCTGAAGCCTTCTTT. This codes for CASSLALRAEAFF.